The clone carrying this T cell receptor beta chain was seen a handful of times. Antigen specificity is unknown. This specimen belongs to a study of metastatic and nonmetastatic thyroid tumors. The wider study: The study looked at repertoires side by side in blood and in tumor or nodule tissue from malignant and benign thyroid patients.

Regarding the study as a whole: Malignant tumors reportedly showed significantly higher TCR beta diversity than benign nodules in both blood and tumor.

In the source study's methods: Built for papillary thyroid cancer, a distant-metastasis classifier drew on CDR3 differences across clinicopathological groups. TCRdb reprocessed the PCR reads via MiXCR. In this record, the V and J calls reflect TCRdb's handling and not the investigators' own analysis. The sample gives about 40,000 clones, roughly an eighth of which show up once; under 30% is in the top ten. No treatment of any kind had been given to any patient before thyroid surgery. This CDR3 has 14 residues. The germline gives CDR1 SNHLY, CDR2 FYNNEI. The ends lost 7 bases at V and 9 bases at J; junction bases unmatched: 8.

This receptor was taken from a female donor with papillary thyroid cancer or a benign thyroid nodule (not recorded which). Some clones in this sample may be carry-over from other donors' samples. The sequencing input was blood. The rearrangement links TRBV2 to TRBJ2-1; TRBD2 aligns across 11 bases. DNA of the CDR3: TGTGCCAGCATGGGGACTAGCGGAATGGGTGAGCAGTTCTTC. Amino acid sequence: CASMGTSGMGEQFF.